These 7 T cell receptor beta chains originate from one sample sequenced in a study of blood T cell repertoires in COVID-19. Assay used: immunoSEQ multiplex PCR; TCRdb lists only in-frame clones, some missing. Among 140,000 to 150,000 clones, 84% were seen once, and the ten largest hold roughly 10%. Material for sequencing was peripheral blood. The receptors were sampled from a man in his 60s with active or convalescent COVID-19.

This chain joins TRBV5-6 and TRBJ1-1, with TRBD1 identical over 7 bases. V gave up 1 base and J gave up 2 bases; unmatched junction bases: 8. CDR1 and CDR2 (germline): SGHDT, YYEEEE. CDR3 size: 16 residues. The CDR3 DNA reads TGTGCCAGCAGCTTGTACCGGGGACAGATAAACACTGAAGCTTTCTTT. Translated: CASSLYRGQINTEAFF.

The rearrangement links TRBV6-2 or TRBV6-3 to TRBJ2-3; D uncertain. In germline, CDR1 is MNHEY, CDR2 SVGEGT. The CDR3 runs to 12 residues. With 2 bases removed from V and 3 bases from J, the gap between germline ends came to 3 bases. CDR3 DNA: TGTGCCAGCAGTTACACTACAGATACGCAGTATTTT. Translating it yields CASSYTTDTQYF.

The chain couples TRBV19 to TRBJ1-4; TRBD1 is a possible D gene (6 bases). CDR3 length: 16 amino acids. V lost 6 bases and J lost 7, with 21 bases in between. CDR1 and CDR2 from the germline V gene are LNHDA and SQIVND (reference sequence). The CDR3 nucleotides read TGTGCCAGTAGCGCTCCGTGGACAGTGTTTATTGAAAAACTGTTTTTT. Translated, it gives CASSAPWTVFIEKLFF.

The chain combines TRBV18 with TRBJ2-7; D might be TRBD1 (6 bases). The CDR3 covers 14 residues. Looked up from germline, CDR1 is KGHSH and CDR2 is LQKENI. V shed 3 bases and J shed 11 bases, with 20 bases lying between them. CDR3 nucleotides: TGTGCCAGCTCACCCACGTCCCAGGGGAAAGAGGAGTACTTC. It is translated as CASSPTSQGKEEYF.

The V call is TRBV19, the J call TRBJ2-4, with a tentative D call TRBD2 (5 bases). Deletions cut 6 bases from V and 6 bases from J, with 18 bases between. The CDR3 spans 15 residues. CDR1 is LNHDA, CDR2 SQIVND, per germline (reference sequence). The CDR3 DNA follows: TGTGCCAGTAGCACCACGGGAAGTACGGGAAACATTCAGTACTTC. This gives the protein CASSTTGSTGNIQYF.

The chain joins TRBV6-6 to TRBJ2-5, with a possible D match to TRBD2 (6 bases). The CDR3 contains 15 residues. V was clipped by 6 bases and J by 4 bases, with 18 bases between them. Germline lookup yields CDR1 MNHNY and CDR2 SVGAGI (reference sequence). The CDR3 coding sequence is TGTGCCAGCAGCCGCAGAAGGGGAGGTGGAGAGACCCAGTACTTC. Its translation: CASSRRRGGGETQYF.

The rearrangement uses TRBV7-8 and TRBJ1-1; 11 nucleotides align to TRBD1. CDR3 length equals 16 residues. In germline, CDR1 is SGHVS, CDR2 FQNEAQ. Trimming cost V 5 bases and J 4 bases; bases outside gene matches: 9. The CDR3: CASSHRDRGKGTEAFF. The DNA of the CDR3 is TGTGCCAGCAGCCACCGGGACAGGGGGAAGGGCACTGAAGCTTTCTTT. Combining the CDR3 with reference TRBV7-8 and TRBJ1-1 gives the whole variable domain GAGVSQSPRYKVAKRGQDVALRCDPISGHVSLFWYQQALGQGPEFLTYFQNEAQLDKSGLPSDRFFAERPEGSVSTLKIQRTQQEDSAVYLCASSHRDRGKGTEAFFGQGTRLTVV.